Shown below are 14 T cell receptor beta chains from a single sample sequenced in a study of T cell changes during pregnancy in multiple sclerosis. Profiled with immunoSEQ multiplex PCR; TCRdb holds only in-frame clones, not every one. The table lists about 120,000 clones, over 85% of them singletons. Specimen: peripheral blood, collected before pregnancy. Receptors were obtained from a female donor with multiple sclerosis, enrolled in a pregnancy study.

The rearrangement uses TRBV6-5 and TRBJ2-7; 8 bases line up with TRBD1. V lost 5 bases, J lost 2 bases, and 5 bases stayed unmatched. In germline, CDR1 is MNHEY, CDR2 SVGAGI. This CDR3 has 14 residues. DNA for the CDR3: TGTGCCAGCAGTGTGGACAGGGAGGCCTACGAGCAGTACTTC. Protein sequence: CASSVDREAYEQYF.

The rearrangement links TRBV28 to TRBJ1-1, with D hard to call. The CDR3 sequence is 13 residues long. The ends were cut back, 3 bases at V and 6 bases at J, with 11 bases in the middle. Germline loops: CDR1 MDHEN, CDR2 SYDVKM. CDR3 bases: TGTGCCAGCAGTTTGTCAGCTCGGGCTGAAGCTTTCTTT. As protein: CASSLSARAEAFF.

This clone has only a few counts. V gene TRBV5-6 combines with J gene TRBJ1-5; D call uncertain. V was shortened by 4 bases and J by 4 bases, with 6 bases between the two germline ends. The CDR3 contains 12 residues. Germline V gives CDR1 SGHDT, CDR2 YYEEEE. The CDR3 reads CASSQINQPQHF. The CDR3 DNA is TGTGCCAGCAGCCAGATAAATCAGCCCCAGCATTTT. Filled out from reference TRBV5-6 and TRBJ1-5, the complete variable domain reads DAGVTQSPTHLIKTRGQQVTLRCSPKSGHDTVSWYQQALGQGPQFIFQYYEEEERQRGNFPDRFSGHQFPNYSSELNVNALLLGDSALYLCASSQINQPQHFGDGTRLSIL.

The chain couples TRBV27 to TRBJ2-1, with unresolved D. Trimming took 1 base from V and 6 from J, leaving 19 bases between them. The CDR3 loop spans 17 amino acids. Looked up from germline, CDR1 is MNHEY and CDR2 is SMNVEV (reference sequence). The chain's CDR3 is CASSLLMELPNPNEQFF. Written as DNA, the CDR3 is TGTGCCAGCAGTTTATTAATGGAGTTACCTAACCCCAATGAGCAGTTCTTC.

The chain combines TRBV10-1 with TRBJ1-1; 11 bases agree with TRBD1. The J segment lost 0 bases and the V segment lost 0 bases, leaving 3 bases of the junction unmatched. The CDR3 runs to 17 residues. From germline, CDR1 is WNHNN and CDR2 SYGVQD (reference sequence). The chain's CDR3 is CASSESGTGGLNTEAFF. CDR3 in DNA: TGCGCCAGCAGTGAGTCGGGGACAGGGGGATTGAACACTGAAGCTTTCTTT.

This clone was seen only once. In the same sample, other DNA sequences code for this CDR3. The chain employs TRBV6-5 and TRBJ1-1; D gene ambiguous. V lost 0 bases to trimming and J lost 2 bases, with 4 bases between them. This CDR3 comprises 13 residues. Looked up from germline, CDR1 is MNHEY and CDR2 is SVGAGI. The CDR3 nucleotides are TGTGCCAGCAGTTACTCGCGAAACACTGAAGCTTTCTTT. This encodes CASSYSRNTEAFF.

V gene TRBV10-2 combines with J gene TRBJ1-2; D is possibly TRBD1 (6 bases). This CDR3 has 15 amino acids. Per germline, CDR1 WSHSY and CDR2 SAAADI. V was cut by 2 bases and J by 4 bases, with 14 bases left in between. The chain's CDR3 is CASSEVGGPRYGYTF. DNA of the CDR3: TGCGCCAGCAGTGAGGTCGGGGGGCCGCGCTATGGCTACACCTTC.

The V gene is TRBV19, the J gene TRBJ2-1; D may be TRBD2 (5 bases). The CDR3 runs to 11 residues. V gave up 6 bases and J gave up 9 bases, with 9 bases separating them. The germline gives CDR1 LNHDA, CDR2 SQIVND (reference sequence). CDR3 amino acids: CASRSSFEQFF. The CDR3 bases are TGTGCCAGTAGATCTAGCTTTGAGCAGTTCTTC.

V is TRBV7-9 and J is TRBJ2-3; no reliable D call. Trimming took 1 base from V and 0 from J, leaving 5 bases between them. The CDR3 is 14 residues long. Germline loops: CDR1 SEHNR, CDR2 FQNEAQ (reference sequence). CDR3 sequence (DNA): TGTGCCAGCAGCTTAGGACTGAGCACAGATACGCAGTATTTT. The encoded protein is CASSLGLSTDTQYF. The full variable domain, completed using reference TRBV7-9 and TRBJ2-3, is DTGVSQNPRHKITKRGQNVTFRCDPISEHNRLYWYRQTLGQGPEFLTYFQNEAQLEKSRLLSDRFSAERPKGSFSTLEIQRTEQGDSAMYLCASSLGLSTDTQYFGPGTRLTVL.

The V gene is TRBV7-3, the J gene TRBJ2-1; D is possibly TRBD2 (6 bases). The CDR3 consists of 16 residues. V was cut by 4 bases and J by 0 bases, with 13 bases left in between. Germline CDR1 reads SGHTA; CDR2 reads FQGTGA. DNA for the CDR3: TGTGCCAGCAGCTCACAACGGGGGAGCTCCTACAATGAGCAGTTCTTC. As protein: CASSSQRGSSYNEQFF.

J is TRBJ1-1 and V is TRBV19, with 7 bases identical to TRBD1. Germline V CDR1 and CDR2: LNHDA, SQIVND (reference sequence). J was trimmed by 1 base and V by 1 base; bases with no gene match: 3. This CDR3 spans 15 amino acids. CDR3 region: CASSIAKGANTEAFF. The CDR3 coding sequence is TGTGCCAGTAGTATAGCGAAGGGGGCGAACACTGAAGCTTTCTTT.

The CDR3 loop reads CASSPRTGPRETQYF. The CDR3 DNA sequence: TGTGCCAGCTCACCCAGGACAGGCCCCCGGGAGACCCAGTACTTC. V and J are TRBV18 and TRBJ2-5; 7 bases map to TRBD1. There are 15 residues in the CDR3. Germline lookup yields CDR1 KGHSH and CDR2 LQKENI. The V and J ends lost 3 bases and 5 bases, in that order; junction bases with no gene match: 9.

The J gene is TRBJ2-3, the V gene TRBV18, with D possibly matching TRBD1 (6 bases). Germline V gene data show CDR1 as KGHSH and CDR2 as LQKENI. V shed 4 bases and J shed 1 base, with 15 bases lying between them. The CDR3 extends over 16 amino acids. CDR3 sequence: CASSLTGSWGTDTQYF. The CDR3 DNA reads TGTGCCAGCTCACTAACAGGGTCTTGGGGCACAGATACGCAGTATTTT.

The chain couples TRBV2 to TRBJ1-2; TRBD1 might be the D (5 bases). The CDR3 runs 18 residues. Trimming left V 1 base short and J 0 bases short, with 18 bases between. Germline CDR1 SNHLY, CDR2 FYNNEI. DNA for the CDR3: TGTGCCAGCAGTGAAGGGTTCCTGGGGCGCTCAACTAACTATGGCTACACCTTC. Protein: CASSEGFLGRSTNYGYTF.